This T cell receptor (beta chain) appears in the sequencing data of a study of T-cell memory formation after mild COVID-19. MiXCR, run by TCRdb on the 5' RACE reads, gives a single entry per CDR3 protein. The sample comprises under 300,000 distinct CDR3 sequences, about 15% of which are singletons, and approximately 3.5% rests with the top ten. Losses at the gene ends were 1 base for V and 5 bases for J; bases not matched to a gene: 13. This CDR3 has 18 amino acids. The germline V gene encodes CDR1 SGHAT and CDR2 FQNNGV. The rearrangement links TRBV11-2 to TRBJ2-1; TRBD2 matches at 8 bases. This receptor was obtained from a man between 18 and 29 years old who had mild COVID-19 (a few samples of this study predate the infection). Cell type and time point are not known. What was sequenced was PBMCs or a T cell subset sorted from them (not recorded which). In nucleotides, the CDR3 is TGTGCCAGCAGCTTAGCCCAGCGGGGGCTCCTATGGGACAATGAGCAGTTCTTC. It translates to CASSLAQRGLLWDNEQFF.